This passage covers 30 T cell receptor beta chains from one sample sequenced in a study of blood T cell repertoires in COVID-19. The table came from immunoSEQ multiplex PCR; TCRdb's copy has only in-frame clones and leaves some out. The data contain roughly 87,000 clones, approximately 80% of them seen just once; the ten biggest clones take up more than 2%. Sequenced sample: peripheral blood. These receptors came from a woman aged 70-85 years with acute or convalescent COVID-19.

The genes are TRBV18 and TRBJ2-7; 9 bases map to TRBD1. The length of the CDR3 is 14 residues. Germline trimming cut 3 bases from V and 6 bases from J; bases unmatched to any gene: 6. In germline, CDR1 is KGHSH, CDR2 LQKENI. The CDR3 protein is CASSPNRGRVEQYF. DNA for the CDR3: TGTGCCAGCTCACCCAACAGGGGGCGAGTCGAGCAGTACTTC.

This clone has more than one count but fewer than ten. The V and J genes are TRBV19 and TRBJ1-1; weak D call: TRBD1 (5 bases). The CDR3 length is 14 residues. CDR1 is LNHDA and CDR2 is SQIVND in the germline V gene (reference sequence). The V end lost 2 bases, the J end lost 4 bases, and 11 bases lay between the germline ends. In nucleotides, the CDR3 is TGTGCCAGTAGTATATCCCTGACAGTCACTGAAGCTTTCTTT. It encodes CASSISLTVTEAFF.

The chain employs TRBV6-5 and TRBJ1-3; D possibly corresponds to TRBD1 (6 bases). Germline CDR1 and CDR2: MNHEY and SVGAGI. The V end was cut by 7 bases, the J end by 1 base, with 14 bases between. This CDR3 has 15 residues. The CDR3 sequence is CASKELQGSGNTIYF. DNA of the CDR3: TGTGCCAGCAAAGAACTACAGGGATCTGGAAACACCATATATTTT.

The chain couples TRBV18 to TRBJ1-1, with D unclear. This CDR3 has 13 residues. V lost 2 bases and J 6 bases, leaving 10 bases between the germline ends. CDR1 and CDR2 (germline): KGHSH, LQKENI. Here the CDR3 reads CASSPLEASEAFF. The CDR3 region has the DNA TGTGCCAGCTCACCATTAGAGGCTTCTGAAGCTTTCTTT.

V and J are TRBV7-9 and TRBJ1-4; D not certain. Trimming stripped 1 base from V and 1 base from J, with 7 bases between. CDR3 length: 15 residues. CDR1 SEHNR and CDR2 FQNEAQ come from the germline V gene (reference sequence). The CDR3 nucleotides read TGTGCCAGCAGCTTAGGAGGGATAACTAATGAAAAACTGTTTTTT. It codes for CASSLGGITNEKLFF.

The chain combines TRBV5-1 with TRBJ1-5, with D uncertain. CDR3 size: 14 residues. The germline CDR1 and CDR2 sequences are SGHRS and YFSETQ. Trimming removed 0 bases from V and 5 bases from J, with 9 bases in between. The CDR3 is CASSLGGQYQPQHF. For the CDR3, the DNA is TGCGCCAGCAGCTTGGGAGGGCAATATCAGCCCCAGCATTTT.

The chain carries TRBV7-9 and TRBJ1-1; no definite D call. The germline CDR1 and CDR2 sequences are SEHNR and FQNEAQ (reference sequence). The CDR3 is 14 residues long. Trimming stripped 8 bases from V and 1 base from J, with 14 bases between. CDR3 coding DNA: TGTGCCAGCGACTCCGGAGTTGGGAACACTGAAGCTTTCTTT. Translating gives CASDSGVGNTEAFF.

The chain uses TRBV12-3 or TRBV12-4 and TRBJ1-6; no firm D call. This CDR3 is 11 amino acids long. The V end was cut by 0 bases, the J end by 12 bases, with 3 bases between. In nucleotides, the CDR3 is TGTGCCAGCAGTTTAGCCGGACCCCTCCACTTT. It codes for CASSLAGPLHF.

DNA for the CDR3: TGTGCCAGCAGCTTAGAGACAGTCGTCGGCTACACCTTC. Residues: CASSLETVVGYTF. The V and J genes are TRBV7-8 and TRBJ1-2; D perhaps matches TRBD1 (5 bases). This CDR3 spans 13 amino acids. V was shortened by 1 base and J by 8 bases, with 11 bases between the two germline ends. Per germline, CDR1 SGHVS and CDR2 FQNEAQ.

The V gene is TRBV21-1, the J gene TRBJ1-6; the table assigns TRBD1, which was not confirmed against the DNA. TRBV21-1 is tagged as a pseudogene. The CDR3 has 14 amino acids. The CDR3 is CASRNGHSNSPLHF. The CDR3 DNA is TGTGCCAGCAGAAACGGACATTCTAATTCACCCCTCCACTTT.

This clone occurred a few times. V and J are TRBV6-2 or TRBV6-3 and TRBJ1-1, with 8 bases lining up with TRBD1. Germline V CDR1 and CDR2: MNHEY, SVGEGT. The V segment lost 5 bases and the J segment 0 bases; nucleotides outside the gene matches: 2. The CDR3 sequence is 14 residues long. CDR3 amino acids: CASSTDRVNTEAFF. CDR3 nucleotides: TGTGCCAGCAGTACGGACAGGGTGAACACTGAAGCTTTCTTT.

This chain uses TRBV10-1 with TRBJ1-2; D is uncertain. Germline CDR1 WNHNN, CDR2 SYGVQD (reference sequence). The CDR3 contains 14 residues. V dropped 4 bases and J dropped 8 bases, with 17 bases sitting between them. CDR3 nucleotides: TGCGCCAGCAGTGTGACAACCAGCCGAGGGGGCTACACCTTC. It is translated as CASSVTTSRGGYTF.

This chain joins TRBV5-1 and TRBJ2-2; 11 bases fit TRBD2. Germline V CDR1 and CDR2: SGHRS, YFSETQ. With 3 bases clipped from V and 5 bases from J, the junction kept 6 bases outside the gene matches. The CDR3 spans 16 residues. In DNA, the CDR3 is TGCGCCAGCAGCTCCTTAGCGGGGGGGCAGACCGGGGAGCTGTTTTTT. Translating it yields CASSSLAGGQTGELFF.

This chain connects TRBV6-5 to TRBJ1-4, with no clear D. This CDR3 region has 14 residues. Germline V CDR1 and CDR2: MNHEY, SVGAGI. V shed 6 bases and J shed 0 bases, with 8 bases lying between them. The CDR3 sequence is CASSTTATNEKLFF. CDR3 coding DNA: TGTGCCAGCAGCACCACTGCAACTAATGAAAAACTGTTTTTT.

The CDR3 sequence is CSAPSRDIQYF. DNA of the CDR3: TGCAGTGCTCCGTCTAGAGACATTCAGTACTTC. V and J are TRBV20-1 and TRBJ2-4; the D is unclear. V lost 5 bases and J lost 8, with 10 bases in between. Germline V gene lookup returns CDR1 DFQATT and CDR2 SNEGSKA (reference sequence). The CDR3 sequence is 11 residues long.

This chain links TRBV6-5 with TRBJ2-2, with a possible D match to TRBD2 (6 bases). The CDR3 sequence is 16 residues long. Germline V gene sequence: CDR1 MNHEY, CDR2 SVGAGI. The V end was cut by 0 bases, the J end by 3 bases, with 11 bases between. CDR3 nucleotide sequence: TGTGCCAGCAGTTACTCGGGACTTAGCTACACCGGGGAGCTGTTTTTT. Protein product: CASSYSGLSYTGELFF.

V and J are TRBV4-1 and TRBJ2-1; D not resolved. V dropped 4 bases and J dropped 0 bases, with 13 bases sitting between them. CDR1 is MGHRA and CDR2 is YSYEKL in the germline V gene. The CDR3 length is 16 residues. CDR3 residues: CASSLAPGSSYNEQFF. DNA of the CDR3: TGCGCCAGCAGCCTTGCCCCCGGGTCCTCCTACAATGAGCAGTTCTTC.

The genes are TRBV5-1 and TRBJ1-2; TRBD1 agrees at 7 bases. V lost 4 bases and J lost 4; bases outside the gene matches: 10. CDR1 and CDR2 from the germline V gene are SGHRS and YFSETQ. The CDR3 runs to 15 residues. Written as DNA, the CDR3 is TGCGCCAGCAGCCCAGCGACAGGGACTAGCTATGGCTACACCTTC. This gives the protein CASSPATGTSYGYTF.

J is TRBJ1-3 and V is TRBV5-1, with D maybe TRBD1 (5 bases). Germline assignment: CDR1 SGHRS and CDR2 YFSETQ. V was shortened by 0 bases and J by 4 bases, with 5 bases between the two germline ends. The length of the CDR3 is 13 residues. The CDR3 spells CASSLDRGNTIYF. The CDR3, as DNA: TGCGCCAGCAGCTTGGACAGGGGAAACACCATATATTTT. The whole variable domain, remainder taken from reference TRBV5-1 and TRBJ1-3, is KAGVTQTPRYLIKTRGQQVTLSCSPISGHRSVSWYQQTPGQGLQFLFEYFSETQRNKGNFPGRFSGRQFSNSRSEMNVSTLELGDSALYLCASSLDRGNTIYFGEGSWLTVV.

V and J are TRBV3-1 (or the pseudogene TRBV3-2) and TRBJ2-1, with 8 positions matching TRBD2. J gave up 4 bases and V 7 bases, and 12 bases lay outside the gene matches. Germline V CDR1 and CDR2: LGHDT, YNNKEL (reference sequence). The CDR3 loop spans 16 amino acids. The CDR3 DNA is TGTGCCAGCAACTTCGGAGCGGGGGCCTATTACAATGAGCAGTTCTTC. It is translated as CASNFGAGAYYNEQFF.

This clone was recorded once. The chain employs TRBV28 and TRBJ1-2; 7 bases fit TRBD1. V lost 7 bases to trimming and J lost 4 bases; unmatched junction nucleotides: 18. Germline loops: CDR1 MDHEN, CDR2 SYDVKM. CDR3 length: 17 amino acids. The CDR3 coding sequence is TGTGCCAGCACCTCTCTGGGACAGATGATGCTCATCTATGGCTACACCTTC. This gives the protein CASTSLGQMMLIYGYTF.

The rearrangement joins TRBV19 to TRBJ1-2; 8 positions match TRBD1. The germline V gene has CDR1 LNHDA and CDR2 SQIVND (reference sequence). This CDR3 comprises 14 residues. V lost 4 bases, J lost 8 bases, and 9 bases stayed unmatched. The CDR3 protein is CASSTKDRGRGYTF. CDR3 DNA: TGTGCCAGTAGTACAAAAGACAGGGGCCGCGGCTACACCTTC.

CDR3 nucleotides: TGTGCCAGCAGCTTCGGGGGAAATGAGCAGTTCTTC. This encodes CASSFGGNEQFF. The rearrangement joins TRBV11-2 to TRBJ2-1, with D perhaps matching TRBD2 (6 bases). Trimming shortened V by 3 bases and J by 7 bases, and 7 bases separated the two germline ends. CDR3 size: 12 residues. CDR1 and CDR2 (germline): SGHAT, FQNNGV.

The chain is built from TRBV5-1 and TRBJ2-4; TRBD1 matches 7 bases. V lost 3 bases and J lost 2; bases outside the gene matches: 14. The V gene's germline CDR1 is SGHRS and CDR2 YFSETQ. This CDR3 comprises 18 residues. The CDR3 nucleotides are TGCGCCAGCAGCTCCTTATCGACAGGACAGGCTTCCAAAAACATTCAGTACTTC. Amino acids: CASSSLSTGQASKNIQYF.

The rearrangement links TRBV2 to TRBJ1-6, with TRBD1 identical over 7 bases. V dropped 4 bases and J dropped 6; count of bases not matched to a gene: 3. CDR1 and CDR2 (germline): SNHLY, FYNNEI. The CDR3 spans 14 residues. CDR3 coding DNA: TGTGCCAGCAGTGCCCGGGACAGTAATTCACCCCTCCACTTT. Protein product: CASSARDSNSPLHF.

Written as DNA, the CDR3 is TGTGCCAGCAGTTACCCTAAAAATCAGCCCCAGCATTTT. It codes for CASSYPKNQPQHF. The rearrangement uses TRBV6-2 or TRBV6-3 and TRBJ1-5; D is unresolved. The CDR3 is 13 amino acids. The germline gives CDR1 MNHEY, CDR2 SVGEGT. Trimming left V 2 bases short and J 4 bases short, with 6 bases between.

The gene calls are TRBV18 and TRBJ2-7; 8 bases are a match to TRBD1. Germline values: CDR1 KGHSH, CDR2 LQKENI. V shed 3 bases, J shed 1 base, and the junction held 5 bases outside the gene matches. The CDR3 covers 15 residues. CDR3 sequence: CASSPTTGESYEQYF. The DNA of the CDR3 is TGTGCCAGCTCACCGACGACAGGGGAGTCCTACGAGCAGTACTTC.

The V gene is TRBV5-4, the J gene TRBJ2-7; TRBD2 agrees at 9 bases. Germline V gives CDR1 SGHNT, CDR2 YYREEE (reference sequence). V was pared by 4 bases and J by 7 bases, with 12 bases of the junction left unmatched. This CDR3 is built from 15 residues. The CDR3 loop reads CASSHGLALGREQYF. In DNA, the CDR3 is TGTGCCAGCAGCCACGGACTAGCGCTAGGAAGAGAGCAGTACTTC.

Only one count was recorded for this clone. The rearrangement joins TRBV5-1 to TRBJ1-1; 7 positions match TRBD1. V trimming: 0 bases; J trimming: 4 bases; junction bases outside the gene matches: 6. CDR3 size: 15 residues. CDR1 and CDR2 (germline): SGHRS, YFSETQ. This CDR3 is CASSLAAGQTTEAFF. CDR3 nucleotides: TGCGCCAGCAGCTTGGCGGCGGGACAGACCACTGAAGCTTTCTTT.

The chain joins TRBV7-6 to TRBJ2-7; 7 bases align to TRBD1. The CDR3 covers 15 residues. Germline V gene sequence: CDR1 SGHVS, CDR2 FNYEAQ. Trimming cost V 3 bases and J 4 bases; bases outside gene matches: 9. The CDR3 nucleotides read TGTGCCAGCAGCTTTTGGACAGGCACCACTTACGAGCAGTACTTC. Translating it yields CASSFWTGTTYEQYF.